One sample yielded the 4 T cell receptor beta chains listed below, sequenced in a study of shared clonotypes between healthy human individuals. Generated by immunoSEQ multiplex PCR, the TCRdb table keeps only in-frame clones and is missing some. The table shows some 2.3 million clones, with approximately 95% occurring only once. Sequenced material: naive CD4+ T cells from PBMCs. Subset indicated: CD45RA+ positively selected. The receptors were sampled from a man aged 18 to 30 in good health. Some clones in this sample may be carry-over from other donors' samples.

This clone was seen a handful of times. Within the sample, other DNA sequences also encode this same CDR3. This chain uses TRBV5-4 with TRBJ1-1; no clear D. V dropped 0 bases and J dropped 1 base, with 4 bases sitting between them. CDR1 and CDR2 from the germline V gene are SGHNT and YYREEE (reference sequence). The CDR3 spans 13 residues. CDR3 region: CASSLERNTEAFF. The CDR3 DNA reads TGTGCCAGCAGCTTGGAAAGGAACACTGAAGCTTTCTTT.

The V gene is TRBV5-4, the J gene TRBJ1-2; D is perhaps TRBD1 (5 bases). The germline V gene has CDR1 SGHNT and CDR2 YYREEE (reference sequence). V lost 6 bases to trimming and J lost 3 bases, with 21 bases between them. This CDR3 contains 16 residues. The chain's CDR3 is CASTIGGGKEDYGYTF. The CDR3 region has the DNA TGTGCCAGCACCATCGGTGGGGGGAAGGAAGACTATGGCTACACCTTC.

In regard to this clone: Other DNA sequences in the sample encode the same CDR3. J is TRBJ2-7 and V is TRBV28, with D uncertain. CDR1 is MDHEN and CDR2 is SYDVKM in the germline V gene. The length of the CDR3 is 11 residues. V was pared by 6 bases and J by 3 bases, with 6 bases between. The CDR3 reads CASSPLYEQYF. Here the CDR3 DNA reads TGTGCCAGCAGCCCTCTCTACGAGCAGTACTTC.

The CDR3, as DNA: TGTGCCAGCAGCAGACCGGGACAGGTTAGCTCCTACGAGCAGTACTTC. Protein product: CASSRPGQVSSYEQYF. This rearrangement joins TRBV11-2 to TRBJ2-7, with 8 bases identical to TRBD1. This CDR3 is built from 16 residues. CDR1 and CDR2 (germline): SGHAT, FQNNGV. Losses at the gene ends were 5 bases for V and 0 bases for J; bases not matched to a gene: 9.